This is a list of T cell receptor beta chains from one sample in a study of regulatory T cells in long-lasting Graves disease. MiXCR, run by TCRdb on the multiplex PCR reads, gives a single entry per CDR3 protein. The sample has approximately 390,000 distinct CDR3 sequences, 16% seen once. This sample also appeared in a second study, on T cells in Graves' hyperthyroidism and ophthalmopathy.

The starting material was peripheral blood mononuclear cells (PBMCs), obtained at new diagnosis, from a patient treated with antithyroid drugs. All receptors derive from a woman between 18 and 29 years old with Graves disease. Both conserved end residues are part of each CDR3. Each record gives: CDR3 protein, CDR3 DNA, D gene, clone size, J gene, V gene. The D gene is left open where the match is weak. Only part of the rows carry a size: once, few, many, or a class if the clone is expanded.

CDR3 protein: CASSTTEDGYTF
CDR3 DNA: TGTGCCAGCAGCACGACAGAGGATGGCTACACCTTC
D gene: .
clone size: many
J gene: TRBJ1-2
V gene: TRBV9

CDR3 protein: CASRYRTSGINEQFF
CDR3 DNA: TGTGCCAGCAGATACAGGACTAGCGGGATAAATGAGCAGTTCTTC
D gene: TRBD2
clone size: .
J gene: TRBJ2-1
V gene: TRBV9

CDR3 protein: CASNQAGPEKLFF
CDR3 DNA: TGTGCCAGCAACCAGGCAGGCCCCGAAAAACTGTTTTTT
D gene: .
clone size: many
J gene: TRBJ1-4
V gene: TRBV2

CDR3 protein: CASSVQGGLISGANVLTF
CDR3 DNA: TGTGCCAGTAGTGTACAGGGAGGGCTAATTTCTGGGGCCAACGTCCTGACTTTC
D gene: .
clone size: .
J gene: TRBJ2-6
V gene: TRBV19

CDR3 protein: CAWSLGYSGNTIYF
CDR3 DNA: TGTGCCTGGAGCCTCGGATACTCTGGAAACACCATATATTTT
D gene: .
clone size: many
J gene: TRBJ1-3
V gene: TRBV30

CDR3 protein: CASSSWDRVRHEQYF
CDR3 DNA: TGTGCCAGCAGCTCCTGGGACAGGGTGAGGCACGAGCAGTACTTC
D gene: TRBD1
clone size: many
J gene: TRBJ2-7
V gene: TRBV7-9

CDR3 protein: CASSPRGAGGTDTQYF
CDR3 DNA: TGTGCCAGCAGCCCCCGGGGCGCGGGGGGCACAGATACGCAGTATTTT
D gene: TRBD2
clone size: many
J gene: TRBJ2-3
V gene: TRBV3-1

CDR3 protein: CASSYSKVSVVGQPQHF
CDR3 DNA: TGTGCCAGCAGTTACTCGAAGGTCTCAGTGGTGGGGCAGCCCCAGCATTTT
D gene: .
clone size: .
J gene: TRBJ1-5
V gene: TRBV6-2/TRBV6-3

CDR3 protein: CASRLVGMYTEAFF
CDR3 DNA: TGTGCCAGCAGATTGGTCGGCATGTACACTGAAGCTTTCTTT
D gene: .
clone size: .
J gene: TRBJ1-1
V gene: TRBV6-1

CDR3 protein: CASSLDLGGKRTDTQYF
CDR3 DNA: TGCGCCAGCAGCTTGGACTTGGGGGGGAAGCGCACAGATACGCAGTATTTT
D gene: TRBD2
clone size: many
J gene: TRBJ2-3
V gene: TRBV5-1

CDR3 protein: CTSSQWTGKQPQHF
CDR3 DNA: TGTACCAGCAGCCAATGGACAGGCAAACAGCCCCAGCATTTT
D gene: TRBD1
clone size: few
J gene: TRBJ1-5
V gene: TRBV16

CDR3 protein: CASIARMGSEAFF
CDR3 DNA: TGTGCCAGCATCGCCCGAATGGGAAGTGAAGCTTTCTTT
D gene: .
clone size: many
J gene: TRBJ1-1
V gene: TRBV12-3/TRBV12-4

CDR3 protein: CASSEVDGELFF
CDR3 DNA: TGTGCCAGCAGTGAAGTGGACGGGGAGCTGTTTTTT
D gene: .
clone size: few
J gene: TRBJ2-2
V gene: TRBV6-1